The 20 T cell receptor beta chains listed next were all sequenced from one sample in a study of blood T cells in healthy people across ages. Sample-barcoded 5' priming and a J-beta primer mix drove a second PCR of roughly 6 to 12 cycles. One entry per CDR3 protein results from TCRdb running MiXCR on the 5' RACE reads. The table lists 1 million or so distinct CDR3 sequences, more than 35% of them singletons. The sequenced material came from blood. Receptors were obtained from a woman between 55 and 75 years old in good health.

In regard to this clonotype: This may arise from a read error, as a much more abundant clone is one base away. This chain uses TRBV7-2 with TRBJ2-7; no definite D call. CDR1 and CDR2 from the germline V gene are SGHTA and FQGNSA. The CDR3 totals 14 residues. CDR3 sequence (DNA): TGTGCCAGCAGCTTAGACGTGGGATCCGGCGAGCGGTACTTC. It codes for CASSLDVGSGERYF.

This chain uses TRBV4-1 with TRBJ1-5, with 12 positions matching TRBD1. The germline V gene has CDR1 MGHRA and CDR2 YSYEKL. CDR3 length equals 16 residues. V lost 3 bases to trimming and J lost 6 bases; unmatched junction nucleotides: 6. CDR3 nucleotides: TGCGCCAGCAGCCAGATTCCGGGACAGGGGGCTCAGCCCCAGCATTTT. Translated, it gives CASSQIPGQGAQPQHF.

The chain joins TRBV3-1 to TRBJ2-7, with 8 bases aligning to TRBD2. The CDR3 is 15 residues long. CDR1 is LGHDT, CDR2 YNNKEL, per germline (reference sequence). J gave up 5 bases and V 4 bases, and 10 bases lay outside the gene matches. The DNA of the CDR3 is TGTGCCAGCAGCCTAGCGAGCGGGAGAAGAAACGAGCAGTACTTC. This gives the protein CASSLASGRRNEQYF.

The V and J genes are TRBV27 and TRBJ2-5, with TRBD2 as a possible D gene (5 bases). Matching the DNA end better, TRBJ2-7 makes the J call doubtful. Germline assignment: CDR1 MNHEY and CDR2 SMNVEV (reference sequence). The CDR3 loop spans 17 amino acids. The CDR3: CASSLSLGSRDSYEQYF. The DNA for the CDR3 is TGTGCCAGCAGTTTATCCTTGGGGTCACGGGATTCCTACGAGCAGTACTTC.

This chain uses TRBV12-3 or TRBV12-4 with TRBJ2-3; D is unresolved. The germline V and J ends were trimmed by 9 bases and 4 bases, with 8 bases remaining between them. The CDR3 spans 11 residues. The CDR3 is CARILADTQYF. In nucleotides, the CDR3 is TGTGCCAGAATTTTAGCAGATACGCAGTATTTT.

The chain employs TRBV9 and TRBJ1-2; perhaps TRBD1 as D (6 bases). The CDR3 runs to 15 residues. Between the trimmed V and J ends, which lost 3 bases and 1 base, there was a span of 13 bases. Per the germline V gene, CDR1 is SGDLS and CDR2 is YYNGEE. The CDR3 region has the DNA TGTGCCAGCAGCGGACGGACAGCCCTTAACTATGGCTACACCTTC. Amino acids: CASSGRTALNYGYTF.

This CDR3 is CASSAHGRGLAKNIQYF. The CDR3 DNA is TGTGCCAGCAGCGCGCACGGACGGGGGCTGGCCAAAAACATTCAGTACTTC. The chain has TRBV2 and TRBJ2-7, with D perhaps being TRBD1 or TRBD2 (6 bases each). The J call is doubtful: the DNA matches TRBJ2-4 better. This CDR3 region has 17 residues. Germline loops: CDR1 SNHLY, CDR2 FYNNEI.

The chain uses TRBV27 and TRBJ2-3, with a tentative D call TRBD2 (6 bases). CDR3 size: 16 residues. With 2 bases removed from V and 5 bases from J, the gap between germline ends came to 17 bases. The germline V gene has CDR1 MNHEY and CDR2 SMNVEV (reference sequence). Here the CDR3 DNA reads TGTGCCAGCAGTTTAAGTGTCGGGGGTTTGGGAGATACGCAGTATTTT. This codes for CASSLSVGGLGDTQYF.

The chain joins TRBV10-3 to TRBJ2-7; D uncertain. The J call is doubtful: the DNA matches TRBJ2-1 better. The CDR3 loop spans 15 amino acids. The germline V gene encodes CDR1 ENHRY and CDR2 SYGVKD. CDR3 sequence: CAISESGRSSYEQFF. CDR3 bases: TGTGCCATCAGTGAGTCCGGACGGAGCTCCTACGAGCAGTTCTTC.

The V call is TRBV5-1, the J call TRBJ2-7, with 7 bases that match TRBD1. The CDR3 has 18 amino acids. The V gene's germline CDR1 is SGHRS and CDR2 YFSETQ. Germline trimming cut 0 bases from V and 1 base from J; bases unmatched to any gene: 13. DNA of the CDR3: TGCGCCAGCAGCTTGGCCACTCAACAGGGGCCGACGTCCTACGAGCAGTACTTC. It yields the protein CASSLATQQGPTSYEQYF.

The chain carries TRBV10-3 and TRBJ2-5; D is possibly TRBD1 (7 bases). CDR1 ENHRY and CDR2 SYGVKD come from the germline V gene. V lost 2 bases to trimming and J lost 2 bases, with 15 bases between them. The CDR3 is 16 amino acids. In DNA form, the CDR3 reads TGTGCCATCAGTGAGCCAACAGGGGAGGCGCAAGAGACCCAGTACTTC. Translating gives CAISEPTGEAQETQYF.

This chain's CDR3 is CASSHASYEQYF. The CDR3 DNA sequence: TGTGCCAGCAGCCACGCCTCCTACGAGCAGTACTTC. V is TRBV3-1 and J is TRBJ2-7; D remains ambiguous. Deletions cut 3 bases from V and 0 bases from J, with 3 bases between. The germline gives CDR1 LGHDT, CDR2 YNNKEL (reference sequence). The CDR3 is made up of 12 amino acids.

This clonotype was counted a few times. The rearrangement links TRBV10-3 to TRBJ2-5; 11 bases fit TRBD2. CDR3 length equals 14 residues. The junction had 1 base not matched to a gene; V was cut back by 3 bases and J by 4 bases. Germline assignment: CDR1 ENHRY and CDR2 SYGVKD. CDR3 amino acids: CAISELAGAETQYF. Here the CDR3 DNA reads TGTGCCATCAGTGAACTAGCGGGAGCAGAGACCCAGTACTTC.

The V gene is TRBV9, the J gene TRBJ2-2, with D hard to call. The CDR3 is made up of 14 amino acids. Germline assignment: CDR1 SGDLS and CDR2 YYNGEE. Trimming cost V 0 bases and J 1 base, with 4 bases left between them. The CDR3 DNA reads as TGTGCCAGCAGCGTAGGAGAGAACACCGGGGAGCTGTTTTTT. Its translation: CASSVGENTGELFF.

The rearrangement uses TRBV9 and TRBJ2-1, with D possibly matching TRBD2 (5 bases). CDR3 length: 14 amino acids. Trimming took off 5 bases at V and 6 bases at J, with 15 bases between the two ends. Per germline, CDR1 SGDLS and CDR2 YYNGEE. The CDR3 region is CASRSGPGSNEQFF. CDR3 nucleotides: TGTGCCAGCAGAAGCGGTCCCGGCTCCAATGAGCAGTTCTTC.

The rearrangement joins TRBV20-1 to TRBJ1-6; D might be TRBD1 (6 bases). CDR1 is DFQATT and CDR2 is SNEGSKA in the germline V gene (reference sequence). This CDR3 has 13 amino acids. V shed 5 bases and J shed 7 bases, with 12 bases lying between them. The CDR3 DNA follows: TGCAGTGCTGTGGACAGTCTGAATTCACCCCTCCACTTT. It is translated as CSAVDSLNSPLHF.

The table lists this clonotype with a few counts. V gene TRBV28 combines with J gene TRBJ1-4; D perhaps matches TRBD1 (6 bases). Looked up from germline, CDR1 is MDHEN and CDR2 is SYDVKM. V lost 5 bases and J 4 bases, leaving 11 bases between the germline ends. The CDR3 has 14 amino acids. The CDR3 protein is CASSHDRFNEKLFF. The DNA for the CDR3 is TGTGCCAGCAGTCATGACAGGTTTAATGAAAAACTGTTTTTT.

This clonotype came up many times. The J gene is TRBJ2-7, the V gene TRBV29-1, with D maybe TRBD1 (5 bases). Germline values: CDR1 SQVTM, CDR2 ANQGSEA. The V gene lost 7 bases and the J gene lost 2 bases, with 15 bases spanning the gap. CDR3 length equals 13 residues. CDR3 sequence reads: CSAGNRRTYEQYF. CDR3 sequence (DNA): TGCAGCGCCGGAAACAGGCGGACCTACGAGCAGTACTTC.

This clonotype was recorded a few times. This chain joins TRBV28 and TRBJ1-2, with a tentative D call TRBD1 (6 bases). Trimming stripped 8 bases from V and 2 bases from J, with 12 bases between. Germline CDR1 is MDHEN and CDR2 is SYDVKM. The CDR3 runs 13 residues. CDR3 in DNA: TGTGCCAGCCTCTTGACAGGCAACTATGGCTACACCTTC. This gives the protein CASLLTGNYGYTF.

CDR3 residues: CASSLCGRSTDTQYF. DNA of the CDR3: TGTGCCAGCAGTTTATGTGGCAGGAGCACAGATACGCAGTATTTT. V is TRBV27 and J is TRBJ2-3, with D unclear. Germline lookup yields CDR1 MNHEY and CDR2 SMNVEV (reference sequence). Trimming removed 1 base at V and 0 bases at J, with 8 bases between. The CDR3 length is 15 residues.